This T cell receptor beta chain was identified in a study of blood T cell repertoires in COVID-19. For the study at large: PBMCs, B-cell-depleted T cells, or T cells provided the cDNA or gDNA that made up the material.

V shed 4 bases, J shed 4 bases, and the junction held 13 bases outside the gene matches. There are 17 residues in the CDR3. Germline CDR1 and CDR2: SGHNT and YYREEE (reference sequence). TCRdb keeps only in-frame clones here, not all; method: immunoSEQ multiplex PCR. The repertoire holds roughly 290,000 clones, with 90% as singletons. The cohort comprised adults aged about 18 to 89 years residing in approximately 22 US areas. Participants' reported clinical history set cohort assignment. The specimen was PBMCs or T cells enriched from blood (not recorded which). The sequence was obtained from a woman younger than 30 with acute COVID-19. The gene calls are TRBV5-4 and TRBJ2-2, with 7 bases that match TRBD1. CDR3 amino acids: CASSGLQGFGFTGELFF. CDR3 sequence (DNA): TGTGCCAGCAGCGGCTTACAGGGGTTTGGGTTCACCGGGGAGCTGTTTTTT.